The 20 T cell receptor beta chains given below trace back to one sample, sequenced in a study of control samples from healthy donors and cancer patients. Generated by immunoSEQ multiplex PCR, the TCRdb table keeps only in-frame clones and is missing some. Altogether 90,000 to 110,000 clones are present, roughly 90% being singletons, with the ten largest covering approximately 15%. Sequencing was carried out using blood. The origin of the receptors is a woman aged 50 to 60 in good health.

The chain links TRBV6-5 to TRBJ2-7, with 7 bases identical to TRBD1. Trimming cost V 5 bases and J 4 bases; bases outside gene matches: 2. The CDR3 sequence is 12 residues long. Germline CDR1 MNHEY, CDR2 SVGAGI. As DNA, the CDR3 is TGTGCCAGCAGTAAACAGGGGTACGAGCAGTACGTC. Protein sequence: CASSKQGYEQYV.

The rearrangement links TRBV19 to TRBJ2-2; D is unresolved. Germline assignment: CDR1 LNHDA and CDR2 SQIVND (reference sequence). There are 13 residues in the CDR3. Trimming left V 1 base short and J 7 bases short, with 7 bases between. CDR3 loop: CASSIGVIGELFF. CDR3 in DNA: TGTGCCAGTAGTATAGGAGTGATCGGGGAGCTGTTTTTT.

The rearrangement links TRBV15 to TRBJ1-5; D unclear. The CDR3 extends over 12 amino acids. V was trimmed by 5 bases and J by 9 bases, leaving 11 bases between them. The V gene's germline CDR1 is LNHNV and CDR2 YYDKDF (reference sequence). The CDR3 DNA sequence: TGTGCCACCAGCTTGGGGAATGGGCCCCAGCATTTT. Translation: CATSLGNGPQHF.

The CDR3 DNA is TGTGCCAGCAGTTGGAGGAAGCCCCAGCATTTT. It encodes CASSWRKPQHF. This chain uses TRBV28 with TRBJ1-5; D not certain. Trimming took 4 bases from V and 8 from J, leaving 6 bases between them. The CDR3 is 11 residues long. Looked up from germline, CDR1 is MDHEN and CDR2 is SYDVKM.

The chain couples TRBV7-2 to TRBJ1-1; D uncertain. Germline CDR1 and CDR2: SGHTA and FQGNSA. The CDR3 is 14 amino acids. Deletions cut 5 bases from V and 0 bases from J, with 10 bases between. CDR3 sequence: CASSGMGMNTEAFF. The CDR3 DNA reads as TGTGCCAGCAGCGGCATGGGGATGAACACTGAAGCTTTCTTT.

This chain connects TRBV7-8 to TRBJ2-3; tentatively, D is TRBD2 (6 bases). V was cut by 1 base and J by 6 bases, with 17 bases left in between. The CDR3 is 16 residues long. The germline V gene encodes CDR1 SGHVS and CDR2 FQNEAQ. The CDR3 DNA reads TGTGCCAGCAGCTTAGAGGCTTACAGGAGGGGTGATACGCAGTATTTT. Translated: CASSLEAYRRGDTQYF.

This clone was seen only once. This chain uses TRBV19 with TRBJ2-3; a weak D match, TRBD1 (9 bases). Germline CDR1 reads LNHDA; CDR2 reads SQIVND (reference sequence). The CDR3 is made up of 20 amino acids. The V gene lost 7 bases and the J gene lost 5 bases, with 34 bases spanning the gap. CDR3 DNA: TGTGCCAGTAACCTAATCCGGGACAGGGCGAGAACGGGGGGGGTAGATACGCAGTATTTT. It specifies CASNLIRDRARTGGVDTQYF.

V is TRBV9 and J is TRBJ2-1; TRBD2 aligns across 12 bases. Trimming at V came to 4 bases and at J to 4 bases, leaving 6 bases not matched to a gene. The CDR3 has 16 residues. The germline V gene has CDR1 SGDLS and CDR2 YYNGEE. CDR3 sequence: CASSPLAGGRYNEQFF. The CDR3 DNA follows: TGTGCCAGCAGCCCTCTAGCGGGAGGGAGATACAATGAGCAGTTCTTC.

As for this clone: The junction and the germline gene differ at one end; a read error may be behind it. The chain links TRBV9 to TRBJ2-1; 8 positions agree with TRBD2. This CDR3 spans 20 amino acids. Germline values: CDR1 SGDLS, CDR2 YYNGEE. DNA of the CDR3: TGTGCCAGCAGCGAACCGACAGACTCCCGGCGAGCGGGGGCCTATAATGAGCAGTTCTTC. Residues: CASSEPTDSRRAGAYNEQFF.

The gene calls are TRBV5-5 and TRBJ2-3; D gene unclear. The germline V gene has CDR1 SGHKS and CDR2 YYEKEE (reference sequence). Trimming removed 1 base at V and 0 bases at J, with 9 bases between. This CDR3 has 15 amino acids. CDR3 protein: CASSLIPASTDTQYF. Written as DNA, the CDR3 is TGTGCCAGCAGCTTGATACCCGCTAGCACAGATACGCAGTATTTT. The entire variable domain, with the rest obtained from reference TRBV5-5 and TRBJ2-3, is as follows: DAGVTQSPTHLIKTRGQQVTLRCSPISGHKSVSWYQQVLGQGPQFIFQYYEKEERGRGNFPDRFSARQFPNYSSELNVNALLLGDSALYLCASSLIPASTDTQYFGPGTRLTVL.

The chain joins TRBV6-5 to TRBJ1-2; D gene unclear. The germline V gene encodes CDR1 MNHEY and CDR2 SVGAGI. The CDR3 has 13 residues. The V end lost 1 base, the J end lost 6 bases, and 9 bases lay between the germline ends. Here the CDR3 DNA reads TGTGCCAGCAGTTACTTGCGGGAGAATGGCTACACCTTC. Translation: CASSYLRENGYTF.

The gene calls are TRBV13 and TRBJ2-5; maybe TRBD1 (5 bases). The germline V and J ends were trimmed by 5 bases and 2 bases, with 18 bases remaining between them. Germline V gene sequence: CDR1 PRHDT, CDR2 FYEKMQ (reference sequence). The CDR3 consists of 16 residues. The CDR3 DNA is TGTGCCAGCAGCCCAACCTACCAGGGCTATCAAGAGACCCAGTACTTC. It codes for CASSPTYQGYQETQYF.

The V gene is TRBV7-9, the J gene TRBJ2-3; D unresolved. Trimming left V 2 bases short and J 10 bases short, with 7 bases between. Germline V CDR1 and CDR2: SEHNR, FQNEAQ (reference sequence). The CDR3 is 11 amino acids. In DNA form, the CDR3 reads TGTGCCAGCAGCTTAATACCTCCGCAGTATTTT. This codes for CASSLIPPQYF.

This clone came up once. The chain carries TRBV6-5 and TRBJ1-2; D uncertain. Trimming left V 2 bases short and J 1 base short, with 14 bases between. The CDR3 is 16 residues long. Germline V lookup: CDR1 MNHEY, CDR2 SVGAGI. This CDR3 reads CASSYLVDGFNYGYTF. CDR3 coding DNA: TGTGCCAGCAGTTACCTCGTCGACGGGTTTAACTATGGCTACACCTTC.

This clone came up a few times. V is TRBV13 and J is TRBJ2-4; weak D call: TRBD1 (5 bases). CDR1 is PRHDT and CDR2 is FYEKMQ in the germline V gene (reference sequence). Trimming left V 4 bases short and J 1 base short, with 20 bases between. The CDR3 is 18 amino acids. The CDR3 is CASSSTRGLYRAKNIQYF. Written as DNA, the CDR3 is TGTGCCAGCAGCTCAACCAGAGGCCTCTACAGGGCCAAAAACATTCAGTACTTC. The full variable domain, in which reference TRBV13 and TRBJ2-4 provide the parts outside the CDR3, is AAGVIQSPRHLIKEKRETATLKCYPIPRHDTVYWYQQGPGQDPQFLISFYEKMQSDKGSIPDRFSAQQFSDYHSELNMSSLELGDSALYFCASSSTRGLYRAKNIQYFGAGTRLSVL.

Here the CDR3 DNA reads TGTGCCACCATGGGGGCGGCTTATACGCAGTATTTT. It specifies CATMGAAYTQYF. V and J are TRBV24-1 and TRBJ2-3; D may be TRBD1 (6 bases). The V gene lost 8 bases and the J gene lost 7 bases, with 12 bases spanning the gap. Germline loops: CDR1 KGHDR, CDR2 SFDVKD. CDR3 length: 12 amino acids.

This clone was counted once. The chain joins TRBV6-2 or TRBV6-3 to TRBJ2-2; 15 bases match TRBD2. This CDR3 contains 17 residues. The germline V gene has CDR1 MNHEY and CDR2 SVGEGT. Trimming took 5 bases from V and 4 from J; bases not matched to a gene: 5. CDR3 nucleotides: TGTGCCAGCAGTAAAGGACTAGCGGGAGGGCCCACCGGGGAGCTGTTTTTT. This translates into CASSKGLAGGPTGELFF.

The chain recombines TRBV7-2 with TRBJ2-2, with a possible D match to TRBD1 (5 bases). This CDR3 contains 15 residues. Germline-derived CDR1 and CDR2 are SGHTA and FQGNSA. Trimming took off 0 bases at V and 3 bases at J, with 8 bases between the two ends. The CDR3 here is CASSLASGYTGELFF. The CDR3 DNA reads TGTGCCAGCAGCTTAGCTTCAGGGTACACCGGGGAGCTGTTTTTT.

This clone was found a few times. The rearrangement links TRBV21-1 to TRBJ2-7; the table's D call of TRBD2 was not tested on the DNA. TRBV21-1 has pseudogene status. CDR3 size: 12 residues. The CDR3 loop is CASSTRSYEQYV. The CDR3 DNA sequence: TGTGCCAGCAGCACGCGGAGCTACGAGCAGTACGTC.

The V and J genes are TRBV4-3 and TRBJ2-7; either TRBD1 or TRBD2 may fit D (5 bases each). Germline loops: CDR1 LGHNA, CDR2 YSLEER. This CDR3 is built from 17 residues. Trimming shortened V by 0 bases and J by 1 base, and 16 bases separated the two germline ends. CDR3 loop: CASSQDWPEGLSYEQYV. CDR3 DNA: TGCGCCAGCAGCCAAGATTGGCCAGAGGGGCTTTCCTACGAGCAGTACGTC.